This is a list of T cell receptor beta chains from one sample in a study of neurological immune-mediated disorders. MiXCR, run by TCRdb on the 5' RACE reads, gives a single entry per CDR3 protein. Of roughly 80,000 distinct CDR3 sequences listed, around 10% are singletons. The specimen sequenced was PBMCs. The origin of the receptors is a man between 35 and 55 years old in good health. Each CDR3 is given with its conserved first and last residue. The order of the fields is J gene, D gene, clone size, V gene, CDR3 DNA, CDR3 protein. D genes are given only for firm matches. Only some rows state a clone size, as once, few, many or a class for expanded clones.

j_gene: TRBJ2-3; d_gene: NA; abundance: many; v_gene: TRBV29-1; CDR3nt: TGCAGCGTTGCGGGACGGAGTACAGATACGCAGTATTTT; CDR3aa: CSVAGRSTDTQYF
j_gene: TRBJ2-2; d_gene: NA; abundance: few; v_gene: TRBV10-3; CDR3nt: TGTGCCACGCAGGGAGAAAACACCGGGGAGCTGTTTTTT; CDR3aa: CATQGENTGELFF
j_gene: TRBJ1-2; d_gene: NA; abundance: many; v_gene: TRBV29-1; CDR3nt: TGCAGCGTTGGGGTAGGGGGAGGGAACTATGGCTACACCTTC; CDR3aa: CSVGVGGGNYGYTF
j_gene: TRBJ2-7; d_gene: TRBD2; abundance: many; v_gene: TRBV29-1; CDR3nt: TGCAGCGTCGGCCCTCGAGCGGGAATGTACGAGCAGTACTTC; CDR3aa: CSVGPRAGMYEQYF
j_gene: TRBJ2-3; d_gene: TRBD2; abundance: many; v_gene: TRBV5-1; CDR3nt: TGCGCCAGCAGCTTGGAAGGAGCGGGGAGGGCAGATACGCAGTATTTT; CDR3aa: CASSLEGAGRADTQYF
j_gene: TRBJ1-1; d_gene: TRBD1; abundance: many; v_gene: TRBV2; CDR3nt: TGTGCCAGCAGTGAACTTGGGACAGGGAACACTGAAGCTTTCTTT; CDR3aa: CASSELGTGNTEAFF
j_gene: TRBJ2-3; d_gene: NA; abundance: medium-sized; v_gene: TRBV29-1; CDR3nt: TGCAGCGTCCAGACCCGGCGGACAGATACGCAGTATTTT; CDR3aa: CSVQTRRTDTQYF
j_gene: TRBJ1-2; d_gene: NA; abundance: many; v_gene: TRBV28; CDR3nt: TGTGCCAGCAGTTTGGAGGGGATCCGAGGCTATGGCTACACCTTC; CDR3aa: CASSLEGIRGYGYTF
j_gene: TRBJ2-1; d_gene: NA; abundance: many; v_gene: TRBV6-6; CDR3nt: TGTGCCAGCAGCCCCTACCATCTCTCCTACAATGAGCAGTTCTTC; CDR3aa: CASSPYHLSYNEQFF
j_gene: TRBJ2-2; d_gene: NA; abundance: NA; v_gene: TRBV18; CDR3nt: TGTGCCAGCTATACCGGGAGATTAAGAACTTCGAACACCGGGGAGCTGTTTTTT; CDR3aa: CASYTGRLRTSNTGELFF
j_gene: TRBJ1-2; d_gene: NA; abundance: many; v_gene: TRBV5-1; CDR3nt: TGCGCCAGCAGCTTGGAGGCAGTACCTTATGGCTACACCTTC; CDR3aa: CASSLEAVPYGYTF
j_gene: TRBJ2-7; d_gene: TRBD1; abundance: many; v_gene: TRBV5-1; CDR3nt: TGCGCCAGCAGCCCAGAGACAGGGGGCTTCGGAGCCGAGCAGTACTTC; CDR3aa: CASSPETGGFGAEQYF
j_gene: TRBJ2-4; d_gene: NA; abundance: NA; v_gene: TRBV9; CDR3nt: TGTGCCAGCAGCGTCGGACAGCTACAAAACATTCAGTACTTC; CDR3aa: CASSVGQLQNIQYF
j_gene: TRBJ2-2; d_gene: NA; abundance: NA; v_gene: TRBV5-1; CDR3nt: TGCGCCAACAGCTTTGCACAAGTCGCCGGGGAGCTGTTTTTT; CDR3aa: CANSFAQVAGELFF
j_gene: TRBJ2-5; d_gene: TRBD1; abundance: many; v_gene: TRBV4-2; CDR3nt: TGTGCCAGCAGCCAAGAAATGAGGGGGCAGGAGACCCAGTACTTC; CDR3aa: CASSQEMRGQETQYF
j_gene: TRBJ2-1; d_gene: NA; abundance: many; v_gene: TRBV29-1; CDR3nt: TGCAGCGTTTTGGGGGAAGGGGGTGAGCAGTTCTTC; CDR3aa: CSVLGEGGEQFF
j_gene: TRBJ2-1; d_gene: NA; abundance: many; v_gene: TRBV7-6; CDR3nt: TGTGCCAGCAGCGGAGGTCCTTCTTGGGTTGAGCAGTTCTTC; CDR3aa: CASSGGPSWVEQFF
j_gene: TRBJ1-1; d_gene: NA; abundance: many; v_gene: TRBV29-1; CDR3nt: TGCAGCGCCGCCCGCACTGAAGCTTTCTTT; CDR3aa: CSAARTEAFF
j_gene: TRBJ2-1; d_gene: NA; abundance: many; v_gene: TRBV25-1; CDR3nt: TGTGCCAGCAGTGGCCCGGGAGACAATGAGCAGTTCTTC; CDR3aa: CASSGPGDNEQFF
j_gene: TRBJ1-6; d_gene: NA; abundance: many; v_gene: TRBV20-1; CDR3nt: TGCAGTGCTAGATCCGTAGAGGACCCGATGTCGAGGGTACTCCACTTT; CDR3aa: CSARSVEDPMSRVLHF
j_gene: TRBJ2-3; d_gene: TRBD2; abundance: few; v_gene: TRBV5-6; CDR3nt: TGTGCCATTAGGTTCAGCGGGGGTCCGGATACGCAGTATTTT; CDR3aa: CAIRFSGGPDTQYF
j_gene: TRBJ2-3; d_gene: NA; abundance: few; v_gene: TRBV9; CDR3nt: TGTGCCAGCAGCCCAGGGCCATTCCCGCAGTATTTT; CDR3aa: CASSPGPFPQYF
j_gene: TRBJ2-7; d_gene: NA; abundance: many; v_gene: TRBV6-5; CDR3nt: TGTGCCAGCAGTTATTCGACGGGGCACGGGCAGTACTTC; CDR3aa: CASSYSTGHGQYF
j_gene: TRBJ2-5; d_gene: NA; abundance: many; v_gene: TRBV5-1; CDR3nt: TGCGCCAGCAGCTTCAGAGGGAGGACCGGAGGAGAGACCCAGTACTTC; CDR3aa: CASSFRGRTGGETQYF
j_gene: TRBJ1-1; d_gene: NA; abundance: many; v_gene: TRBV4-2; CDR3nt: TGTGCCAGCAGCCCCCGAGAGGGAAGCACTGAAGCTTTCTTT; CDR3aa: CASSPREGSTEAFF
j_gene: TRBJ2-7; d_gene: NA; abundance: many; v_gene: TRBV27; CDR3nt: TGTGCCAGTTCCAGGGGGGTAAAGGGCGAGCAGTACTTC; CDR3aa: CASSRGVKGEQYF
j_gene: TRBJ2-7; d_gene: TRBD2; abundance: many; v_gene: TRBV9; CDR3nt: TGTGCCAGCAGCGCCGGACTAGCGGCCTACGAGCAGTACTTC; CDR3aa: CASSAGLAAYEQYF
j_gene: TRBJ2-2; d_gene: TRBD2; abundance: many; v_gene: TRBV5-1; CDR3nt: TGCGCCAGCAGCTGGACTAGCGGTCTCTATGGGAACACCGGGGAGCTGTTTTTT; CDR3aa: CASSWTSGLYGNTGELFF
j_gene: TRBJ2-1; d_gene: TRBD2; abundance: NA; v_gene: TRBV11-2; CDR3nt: TGTGCCAGCAGCTTAGAACTAGCGGCTCCTTATGGGCAGTTCTTC; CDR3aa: CASSLELAAPYGQFF
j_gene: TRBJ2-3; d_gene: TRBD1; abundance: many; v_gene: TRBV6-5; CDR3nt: TGTGCCAGCAGTTACGGGACAGGGGGGCCCACAGATACGCAGTATTTT; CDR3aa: CASSYGTGGPTDTQYF
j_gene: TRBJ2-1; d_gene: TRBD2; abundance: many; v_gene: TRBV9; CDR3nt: TGTGCCAGCAGCGTCACTAGCGGGGGGGACAATGAGCAGTTCTTC; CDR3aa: CASSVTSGGDNEQFF
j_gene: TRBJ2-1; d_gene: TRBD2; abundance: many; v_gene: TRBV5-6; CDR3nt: TGTGCCAGCAGCTGGGGGACTAGTTATGAGCAGTTCTTC; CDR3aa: CASSWGTSYEQFF
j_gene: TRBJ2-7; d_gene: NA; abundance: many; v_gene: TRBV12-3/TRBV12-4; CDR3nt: TGTGCCAGCAGCCGCACAGAGAGATACGAGCAGTACTTC; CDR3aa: CASSRTERYEQYF
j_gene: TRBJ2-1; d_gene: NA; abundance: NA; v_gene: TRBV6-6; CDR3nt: TGTACCAGCAGTTACGCCCGGGACGGTGAGCAGTTCTTC; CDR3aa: CTSSYARDGEQFF
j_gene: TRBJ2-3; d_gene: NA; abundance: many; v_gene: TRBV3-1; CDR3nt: TGTGCCAGCAGCCCCAATGGACTTACTTTCACAGATACGCAGTATTTT; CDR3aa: CASSPNGLTFTDTQYF
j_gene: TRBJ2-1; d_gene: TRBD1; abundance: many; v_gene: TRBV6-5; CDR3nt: TGTGCCAGCAGTTCTGGGACAGCCAATGAGCAGTTCTTC; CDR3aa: CASSSGTANEQFF
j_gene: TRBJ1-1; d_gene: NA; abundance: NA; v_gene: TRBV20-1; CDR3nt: TGCAGTGCTTCGGGCGGGGGGAACACTGAAGCTTTCTTT; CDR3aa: CSASGGGNTEAFF
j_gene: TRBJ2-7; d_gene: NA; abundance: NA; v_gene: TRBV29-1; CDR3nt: TGCAGCGTTGGGCAGGTATCGCGGGAGCAGTACTTC; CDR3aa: CSVGQVSREQYF
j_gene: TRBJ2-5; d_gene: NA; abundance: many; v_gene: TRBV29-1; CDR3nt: TGCAGCGTTCCCACGGACGCACCAGGAGAGACCCAGTACTTC; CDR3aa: CSVPTDAPGETQYF
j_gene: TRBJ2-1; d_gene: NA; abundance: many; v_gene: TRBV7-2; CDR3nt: TGTGCCAGCAGCCCTCGACCTGCGCGGCAGTTCTTC; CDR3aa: CASSPRPARQFF
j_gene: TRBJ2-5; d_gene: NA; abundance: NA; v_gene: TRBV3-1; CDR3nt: TGTGCCAGCAGCCAAGGCAGGGAACAAGAGACCCAGTACTTC; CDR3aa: CASSQGREQETQYF
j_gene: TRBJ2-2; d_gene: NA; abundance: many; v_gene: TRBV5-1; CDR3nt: TGCGCCAGCACCGACCCAGACACCGGGGAGCTGTTTTTT; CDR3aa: CASTDPDTGELFF
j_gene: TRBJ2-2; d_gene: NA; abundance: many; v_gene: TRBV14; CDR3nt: TGTGCCAGCAGCCGCCCAACCGGGGAGCTGTTTTTT; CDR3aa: CASSRPTGELFF
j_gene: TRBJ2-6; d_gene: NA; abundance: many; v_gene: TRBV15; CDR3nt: TGTGCCACCAGCAGAGTACCCGGCTCTGGGGCCAACGTCCTGACTTTC; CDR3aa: CATSRVPGSGANVLTF
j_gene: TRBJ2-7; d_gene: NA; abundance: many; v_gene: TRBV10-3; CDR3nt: TGTGCCATCAGTGATGTGAGGGGGGCAGGGTACGAGCAGTACTTC; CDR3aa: CAISDVRGAGYEQYF
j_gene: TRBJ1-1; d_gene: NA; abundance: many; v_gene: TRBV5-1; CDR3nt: TGCGCCAGCAGCTTGGGGGCCCTGAACACTGAAGCTTTCTTT; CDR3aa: CASSLGALNTEAFF
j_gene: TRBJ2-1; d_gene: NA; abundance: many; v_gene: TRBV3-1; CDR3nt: TGTGCCAGCAGCCAAGCCCTTTTATCCCGAACGACGTTCTTC; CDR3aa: CASSQALLSRTTFF
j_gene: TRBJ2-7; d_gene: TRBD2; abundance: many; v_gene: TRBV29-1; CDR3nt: TGCAGCGTTTTAGGACTAGCTCTTGAGCAGTACTTC; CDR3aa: CSVLGLALEQYF
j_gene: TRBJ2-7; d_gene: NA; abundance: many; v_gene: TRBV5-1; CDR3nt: TGCGCCAGCGGCGGTGAACGGGGTTACGAGCAGTACTTC; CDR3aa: CASGGERGYEQYF
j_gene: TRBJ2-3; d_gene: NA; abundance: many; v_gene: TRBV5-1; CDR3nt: TGCGCCAGCAGCTTCCCTCCGGGCCCCGCACATGGAGATACGCAGTATTTT; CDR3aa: CASSFPPGPAHGDTQYF
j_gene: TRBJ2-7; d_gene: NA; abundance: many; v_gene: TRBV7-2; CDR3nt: TGTGCCAGCAGCCGGGGGTTCAGGGTTTCGGGGAACGAGCAGTACTTC; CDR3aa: CASSRGFRVSGNEQYF
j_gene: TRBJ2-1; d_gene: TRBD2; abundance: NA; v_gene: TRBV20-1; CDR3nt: TGCAGTGCGGACATAGCGGGGGCCTACAATGAGCAGTTCTTC; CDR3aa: CSADIAGAYNEQFF
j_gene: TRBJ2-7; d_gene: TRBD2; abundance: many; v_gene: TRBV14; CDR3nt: TGTGCCAGCAGCCAAGGCCTAGCGGGAGGCGAGCAGTACTTC; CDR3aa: CASSQGLAGGEQYF
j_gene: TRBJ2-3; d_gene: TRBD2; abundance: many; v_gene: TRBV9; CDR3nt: TGTGCCAGCAGCGTGGTGGGGACTAGCGGGGGTACGCAGTATTTT; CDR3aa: CASSVVGTSGGTQYF
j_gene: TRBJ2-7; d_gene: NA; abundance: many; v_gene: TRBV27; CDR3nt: TGTGCCAGCAGCTTCGAGGGGGGGGGCTACGAGCAGTACTTC; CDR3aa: CASSFEGGGYEQYF
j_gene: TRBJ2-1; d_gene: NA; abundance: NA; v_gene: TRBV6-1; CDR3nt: TGTGCCAGCAGTGACGTGTTAGCGGATCTCTTC; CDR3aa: CASSDVLADLF
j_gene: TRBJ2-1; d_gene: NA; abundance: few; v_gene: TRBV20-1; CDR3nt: TGCAGTGCTAGAGGGTACTCCTACAATGAGCAGTTCTTC; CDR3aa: CSARGYSYNEQFF
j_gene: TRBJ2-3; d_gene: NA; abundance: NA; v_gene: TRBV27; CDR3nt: TGTGCCAGCAGTTTATCAGCCAGCGGCTTTAGCACAGATACGCAGTATTTT; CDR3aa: CASSLSASGFSTDTQYF
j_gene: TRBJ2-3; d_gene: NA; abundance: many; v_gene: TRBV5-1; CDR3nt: TGCGCCAGCAGCCCTCACGGGGATACGCAGTATTTT; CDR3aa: CASSPHGDTQYF
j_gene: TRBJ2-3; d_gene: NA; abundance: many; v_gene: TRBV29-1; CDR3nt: TGCAGCGTTGAAACACACACAGATACGCAGTATTTT; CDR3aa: CSVETHTDTQYF